This is a list of T cell receptor beta chains from one sample in a study of blood T cell repertoires in COVID-19. Some clones are missing from TCRdb's copy, which holds only in-frame ones; the method was immunoSEQ multiplex PCR. The sample has about 150,000 clones, more than 80% seen once. Sequencing input: peripheral blood. Receptor source: a man aged 18 to 29 with COVID-19, enrolled during active disease. The CDR3 runs from the conserved cysteine through the conserved F or W. The order of the fields is V gene, clone size, D gene, J gene, CDR3 DNA, CDR3 protein. The D gene is left open where the match is weak. Some rows have no size entry. The others give once, few or many, or a class for an expanded clone.

>TRBV4-1|.|.|TRBJ1-5
TGCGCCAGCAGCCAAGGTTCTGCGGGGAGCAATCAGCCCCAGCATTTT
CASSQGSAGSNQPQHF
>TRBV29-1|.|TRBD2|TRBJ2-2
TGCAGCGCCGCCGGGATAGCGGGGCGGGGCACCGGGGAGCTGTTTTTT
CSAAGIAGRGTGELFF
>TRBV15|.|TRBD1|TRBJ2-7
TGTGCCACCAGCAGAGGGGATGGGACAGGGAAAAGGGCCTACGAGCAGTACTTC
CATSRGDGTGKRAYEQYF
>TRBV7-9|.|TRBD1|TRBJ1-1
TGTGCCAGCAGCTTAACAGGGGCCAACACTGAAGCTTTCTTT
CASSLTGANTEAFF
>TRBV28|.|.|TRBJ1-1
TGTGCCAGCAGTTTCGGTCGCGAATACTCGAACACTGAAGCTTTCTTT
CASSFGREYSNTEAFF
>TRBV27|.|.|TRBJ2-2
TGTGCCAGCAGTCGCGACAGGCCCACCGGGGAGCTGTTTTTT
CASSRDRPTGELFF
>TRBV6-4|few|TRBD2|TRBJ2-2
TGTGCCAGCAGTGACGGGGGGGACCCTAACACCGGGGAGCTGTTTTTT
CASSDGGDPNTGELFF
>TRBV4-3|.|TRBD2|TRBJ2-7
TGCGCCAGCAGCCAAGAACTAGCGGGAGGATCCTCCTACGAGCAGTACTTC
CASSQELAGGSSYEQYF
>TRBV28|.|TRBD1|TRBJ2-5
TGTGCCAGCAGCGACGGGACAGGGGTTTGGGAGACCCAGTACTTC
CASSDGTGVWETQYF
>TRBV27|once|.|TRBJ1-5
TGTGCCAGCAGTCTGACAGTTCAACAGCCCCAGCATTTT
CASSLTVQQPQHF
>TRBV5-4|.|TRBD2|TRBJ2-7
TGTGCCAGCAGCGGAGACCTAGCGGGAGGCGCCTACGAGCAGTACTTC
CASSGDLAGGAYEQYF